This TCR beta chain emerged from a study of CD8+CD57+ T cells in acquired aplastic anemia. About the research overall: DNA from sorted CD4+ and CD8+ cells averaged around 3 ug. Healthy donor CD4+ samples were sequenced to a depth that averaged about 11 million reads.

Study-wide results and limits: No significant difference in CD8+ Simpson's diversity was found between patients and controls. Patients and controls had in common 25 to 35 CD8+ CDR3 sequences.

Genomic DNA templated the TCR beta VDJ and CDR3 profiling. TCRdb analysed the reads with MiXCR anew, one entry per CDR3 protein. The data show 350,000 to 450,000 distinct CDR3 sequences, around 68% seen once. The CDR3 length is 14 residues. The germline V gene has CDR1 LGHDT and CDR2 YNNKEL (reference sequence). Details on this clonotype: Its antigen remains unknown. At one of its ends the junction is not consistent with the germline gene, which may arise from a read error.

This TCR came from a human donor in good health, serving as a control. The chain links TRBV3-1 to TRBJ2-2; possibly TRBD1 or TRBD2 for D (6 bases each). The specimen was sorted CD4+, CD8+, or CD8+CD57+ T cells (not recorded which) from PBMCs. The CDR3 sequence is CASGQGGTAEELFF. The CDR3, as DNA: TGTGCCAGCGGCCAAGGGGGGACCGCCGAGGAGCTGTTTTTT.